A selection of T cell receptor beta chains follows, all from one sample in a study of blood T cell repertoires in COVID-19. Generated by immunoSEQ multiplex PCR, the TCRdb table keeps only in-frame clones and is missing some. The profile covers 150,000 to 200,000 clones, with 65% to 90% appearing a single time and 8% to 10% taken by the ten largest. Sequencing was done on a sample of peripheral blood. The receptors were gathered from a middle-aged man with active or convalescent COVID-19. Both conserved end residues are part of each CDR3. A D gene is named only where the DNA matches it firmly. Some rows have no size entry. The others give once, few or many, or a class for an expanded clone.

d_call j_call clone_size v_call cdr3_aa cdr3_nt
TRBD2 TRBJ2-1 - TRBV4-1 CASSQGEGLGHSGEQFF TGCGCCAGCAGCCAAGGAGAGGGACTAGGGCATTCCGGTGAGCAGTTCTTC
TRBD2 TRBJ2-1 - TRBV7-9 CASSPAGVYNEQFF TGTGCCAGCAGCCCGGCGGGGGTCTACAATGAGCAGTTCTTC
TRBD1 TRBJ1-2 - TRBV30 CAWSGTGYSGYTF TGTGCCTGGAGTGGGACAGGGTACTCTGGCTACACCTTC
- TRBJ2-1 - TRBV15 CATSERLHGTYNEQFF TGTGCCACCAGCGAGCGGCTTCACGGGACCTACAATGAGCAGTTCTTC
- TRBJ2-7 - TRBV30 CAWSLPSRYEQYF TGTGCCTGGAGCCTGCCTTCGCGTTACGAGCAGTACTTC
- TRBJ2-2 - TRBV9 CASHYTGELFF TGTGCCAGCCACTACACCGGGGAGCTGTTTTTT
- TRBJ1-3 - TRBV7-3 CASSRTGTGNTIYF TGTGCCAGCAGCCGCACAGGGACTGGAAACACCATATATTTT
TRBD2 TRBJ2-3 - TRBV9 CASSPTGLAGTDTQYF TGTGCCAGCAGCCCGACGGGACTAGCCGGCACAGATACGCAGTATTTT
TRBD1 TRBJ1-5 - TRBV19 CASNPTGDQPQHF TGTGCCAGTAACCCTACAGGGGACCAGCCCCAGCATTTT
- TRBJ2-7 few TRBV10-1 CASSVTGQNEQYF TGCGCCAGCAGTGTAACAGGGCAAAACGAGCAGTACTTC
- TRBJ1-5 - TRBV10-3 CAISETVNQPQHF TGTGCCATCAGCGAGACAGTCAATCAGCCCCAGCATTTT
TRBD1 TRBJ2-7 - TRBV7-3 CASSLLAGTGSYEQYF TGTGCCAGCAGCTTGTTGGCCGGGACAGGATCCTACGAGCAGTACTTC
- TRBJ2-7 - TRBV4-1 CASSPLGGRTYEQYF TGCGCCAGCAGCCCCCTAGGTGGGAGAACCTACGAGCAGTACTTC
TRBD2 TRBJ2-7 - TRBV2 CASRRTSGRYEQYF TGTGCCAGCAGGAGGACTAGCGGGAGGTACGAGCAGTACTTC
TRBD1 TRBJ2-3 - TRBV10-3 CAIWDRGLGSDTQYF TGTGCCATCTGGGACAGGGGGCTCGGGTCAGATACGCAGTATTTT
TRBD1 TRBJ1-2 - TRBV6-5 CASSYSPGQGRGYTF TGTGCCAGCAGTTACTCGCCCGGACAGGGGAGAGGCTACACCTTC
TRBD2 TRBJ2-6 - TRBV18 CASSPGRGTGANVLTF TGTGCCAGCTCACCGGGGAGGGGAACTGGGGCCAACGTCCTGACTTTC
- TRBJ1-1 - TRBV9 CASSVGRGRDTEAFF TGTGCCAGCAGCGTAGGAAGGGGTCGGGACACTGAAGCTTTCTTT
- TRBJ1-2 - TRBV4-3 CASSQEGRGGYGYTF TGCGCCAGCAGCCAAGAGGGCAGGGGTGGCTATGGCTACACCTTC
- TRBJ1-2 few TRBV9 CASSQGVLSYTF TGTGCCAGCAGCCAAGGGGTCCTGAGCTACACCTTC
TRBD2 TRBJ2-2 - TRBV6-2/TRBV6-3 CASSPKLAGAIGELFF TGTGCCAGCAGCCCTAAACTAGCGGGAGCGATCGGGGAGCTGTTTTTT
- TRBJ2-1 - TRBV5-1 CASSLQGRGAYNEQFF TGCGCCAGCAGCTTGCAGGGCAGGGGGGCCTACAATGAGCAGTTCTTC
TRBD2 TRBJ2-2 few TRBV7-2 CASSFGGETGELFF TGTGCCAGCAGCTTTGGGGGGGAAACCGGGGAGCTGTTTTTT
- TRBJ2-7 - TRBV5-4 CASSLRDNSYEQYF TGTGCCAGCAGCTTGAGGGACAACTCCTACGAGCAGTACTTC
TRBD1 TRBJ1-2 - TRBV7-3 CASSPGQGRDYGYTF TGTGCCAGCAGCCCCGGACAGGGGCGTGACTATGGCTACACCTTC
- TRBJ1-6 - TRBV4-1 CASSHLTLNSPLHF TGCGCCAGCAGCCATCTGACACTTAATTCACCCCTCCACTTT
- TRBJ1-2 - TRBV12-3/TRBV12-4 CASVPSGNYGYTF TGTGCCAGCGTCCCTTCAGGAAATTATGGCTACACCTTC
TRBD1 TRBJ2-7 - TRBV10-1 CASSDRGDFYEQYF TGCGCCAGCAGCGACAGGGGCGATTTCTACGAGCAGTACTTC
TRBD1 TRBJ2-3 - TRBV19 CASSSGTVRDTQYF TGTGCCAGTAGTTCGGGGACAGTTCGGGATACGCAGTATTTT
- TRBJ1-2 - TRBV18 CASSPKKAQNYGYTF TGTGCCAGCTCCCCTAAGAAGGCACAGAACTATGGCTACACCTTC
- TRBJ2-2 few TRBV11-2 CASSRGAVNTGELFF TGTGCCAGCAGCCGCGGGGCAGTAAACACCGGGGAGCTGTTTTTT
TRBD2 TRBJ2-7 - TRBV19 CASSIGLAEPHEQYF TGTGCCAGTAGTATCGGACTAGCGGAACCTCACGAGCAGTACTTC
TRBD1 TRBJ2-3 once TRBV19 CASRGRQGRTDTQYF TGTGCCAGTAGGGGACGACAGGGGAGAACGGATACGCAGTATTTT
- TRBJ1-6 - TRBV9 CASSVLPTGLNSPLHF TGTGCCAGCAGCGTGCTCCCCACAGGGTTAAATTCACCCCTCCACTTT
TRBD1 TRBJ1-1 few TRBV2 CASKGRRQGSSTEAFF TGTGCCAGCAAGGGAAGGAGACAGGGAAGTAGCACTGAAGCTTTCTTT
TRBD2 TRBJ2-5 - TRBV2 CASSHLAGEQETQYF TGTGCCAGCAGCCACCTAGCGGGAGAGCAAGAGACCCAGTACTTC
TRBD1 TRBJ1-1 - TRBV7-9 CASSLAGQVATEAFF TGTGCCAGCAGCTTAGCGGGACAGGTCGCTACCGAAGCTTTCTTT
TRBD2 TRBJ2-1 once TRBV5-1 CASSLGSGGFNNEQFF TGCGCCAGCAGCTTGGGAAGCGGGGGTTTCAACAATGAGCAGTTCTTC
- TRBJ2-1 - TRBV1 CTSSHPPSLPEQFF TGCACCAGCAGCCACCCTCCTAGCTTACCTGAGCAGTTCTTC
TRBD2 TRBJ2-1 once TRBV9 CASSVGGWGSGSYEQFF TGTGCCAGCAGCGTAGGGGGGTGGGGTAGCGGGAGTTACGAGCAGTTCTTC